This T cell receptor beta chain was profiled in a study of cytomegalovirus exposure and HLA in healthy donors (dated by TCRdb to the late 2010s). Study-level background: According to an earlier analysis of 587 of the donors, some 170 million T cells yielded some 120 million unique TCR beta sequences and approximately 300 Gb of sequence data. A separate validation cohort of roughly 110 different subjects was used in addition to the 666-subject first cohort. High-throughput TCR immunosequencing, statistical association of individual TCRs with disease status, and machine learning were combined to predict cytomegalovirus infection status. Typing coverage varied by locus: roughly 629-630 donors for A, B, C, DRB1 and DQB1; some 520 for DQA1; more than 600 for DPA1; approximately 450 for DPB1. Among 300 to 500 genotyped donors of the cohort, an average of roughly 230,000 unique TCR beta nucleotide sequences was sequenced per donor, of which about 18% were non-productive. The later analysis used no new phenotypic data to find candidate immune exposures, relying instead on TCR beta sequences and their occurrence across donors. A later genetic analysis took genome-wide SNP genotypes for about 60% of the roughly 670 donors and used that subset as a discovery cohort. In an earlier analysis of 587 of the donors, high-throughput TCR beta sequencing was used to judge whether each TCR beta V gene segment behaved as functional or pseudogenic. A later analysis re-analyzed previously published TCR beta repertoires from approximately 670 donors and added high-resolution HLA genotyping to study TCR occurrence patterns. Using immunosequencing, the study profiled T cell repertoires from 640 or so subjects and related those repertoires to cytomegalovirus serostatus. Every discovery cohort repertoire had been produced on one sequencing platform. Both class I and class II loci were covered by HLA typing, at four-digit resolution. The study aimed to test whether signatures of past pathogen exposure could be identified by cataloging public T cell receptors. Because of strong linkage in the cohort, 4 to 6 DR-DQ haplotypes were treated as single units for association and clustering. Donor age, sex, ethnicity and CMV serostatus were collected together with the repertoire data. About 330 gigabases of sequencing data and approximately 91 million unique TCR sequences made up an early release that covered fewer than 650 HLA-typed donors. The genetic ancestry cluster associated with self-reported Caucasian donors included over 65% of the roughly 380 genotyped donors.

According to the germline V gene, CDR1 reads MGHRA and CDR2 reads YSYEKL. The CDR3, from cysteine to phenylalanine, totals 16 residues. Of the read, only the CDR3 DNA is kept; its 48 bases are in frame from base 1. V is pared back by 0 bases and J by 3 bases, with 11 bases lying between the germline termini. Study-wide findings and limitations: Because counts were too low, more than 15 rarely observed V segments, including chromosome 9 orphons, were left out of the earlier analysis of several hundred of the donors. In a later analysis, several top co-occurrence clusters were reported to appear linked to parvovirus B19, influenza, CMV and Epstein-Barr virus. In vitro tests confirmed that a few of the cytomegalovirus-associated TCR beta chains recognize cytomegalovirus antigens. A further reported finding was that TCR beta sequences accurately predicted the HLA-A and HLA-B alleles for most subjects in the first cohort. V-gene and J-gene trimming of TCR beta chains was associated with a missense DCLRE1C variant in a later genetic analysis, and the association was replicated in an independent cohort. In a later analysis, the rate of TCR association differed among HLA loci, with DRB1 alleles having the most associated TCRs and HLA-C alleles having the fewest. According to a later analysis, most CMV-associated TCR beta chains appeared to be HLA-restricted, and the HLA associations seemed to be driven largely by CMV exposure. Because the 87-base-pair reads could not distinguish some IMGT-functional V segments, including TRBV6-2 and TRBV6-3, those segments were excluded. The only immune exposure information available for the cohort was CMV serostatus. A group of highly shared sequence variants was considered likely to be a technical artifact of the sequencing pipeline. The presence/absence analyses assumed that sequencing depth was roughly uniform across donors, and that assumption may not be true. Most TCR sequences were seen in very few donors, while some public TCRs were found in many individuals. In a later analysis, more than 15,000 TCR beta sequences were associated with specific HLA alleles at a false discovery rate of 0.05. A later genetic analysis reported fewer N-insertions in productive TCRs among donors in an Asian-associated ancestry cluster than the roughly 700-donor mean. HLA typing was unavailable for some donors at each locus, so association tests used only the typed subset. Correlated functional status among segregating V segments might be attributable to linkage disequilibrium, but an unknown experimental factor could not be ruled out. The classifier was reported to diagnose cytomegalovirus status with high specificity and sensitivity in both the original and validation cohorts. In a later analysis, HLA-associated TCR beta chains showed more clonal expansion and lower generation probabilities than non-associated chains that were equally common. The cohort was sequenced for TCR beta chains only, and without alpha or paired-chain data the features that could be detected were limited. An earlier analysis of some 590 of the donors showed that most TCR beta V segments appeared in productive rearrangements either about 87% or about 30% of the time, which broadly matched IMGT annotations. In the study, about 150 TCR beta chains were listed as associated with cytomegalovirus. The authors suggested that the approach could potentially be generalized to other disease states and immunological phenotypes. Strong co-occurrence of HLA alleles, especially DR and DQ, made assigning TCR associations to individual alleles difficult.

To prepare the library, the immunoSEQ multiplex PCR assay was applied. The multiplex PCR relied on a mix of 60 forward primers for TCR Vbeta segments and 13 reverse primers for TCR Jbeta segments. The CDR3 region of rearranged TCR beta genes was amplified from genomic DNA by a multiplex PCR assay. Amplified TCR beta libraries were sequenced as 87-base-pair reads on the Illumina HiSeq System. The published analysis was carried out like this. Across the 500 to 850 repertoires, a later analysis counted around 80 million unique TCR beta chains, roughly 11 million of which were shared by at least two donors. A nearest-neighbor algorithm error-corrected the raw reads and collapsed the reads into unique sequences, merging closely related sequences to remove PCR and sequencing errors. To assign V, D and J gene segments, CDR3 sequences were aligned to IMGT reference sequences. Each retained sequence needed at least a six-nucleotide match to both a V gene segment and a J gene segment. A rearrangement counted as productive if the CDR3 had no stop codons and remained in frame with V and J, and every other rearrangement counted as non-productive. CDR3 was defined according to IMGT convention as the region running from the second conserved V-encoded cysteine to the conserved J-encoded phenylalanine. The earlier analysis of about 560 of the donors excluded any sequence lacking an unambiguous match to a single V gene segment. In an earlier analysis of approximately 550 of the donors, V segments were called functional above 56.7% productive rearrangements and were called segregating when the between-donor standard deviation exceeded 5%. To diagnose cytomegalovirus status from the catalog of TCR beta chain sequences, a statistical classification framework was built. In a later analysis, TCR nucleotide sequences were compared against IMGT/GENE-DB human TR gene sequences so that V and J genes could be assigned. A later analysis assigned CDR3 sequences and most-parsimonious VDJ recombination scenarios with the TCRdist pipeline. A later analysis defined each TCR beta chain by its CDR3 amino acid sequence plus V-gene family, and excluded reads lacking a unique V-gene family. To address suspected cross-contamination and a sequencing artifact, a later analysis removed a few hundred highly shared, low-generation-probability nucleotide sequences. In a later analysis, a clonal expansion index was calculated for each public chain from normalized within-repertoire ranks of inferred template counts. Generation probabilities in a later analysis came from a VDJ recombination model fitted to out-of-frame rearrangements, and those results were checked against IGoR. In a later analysis, TCR-TCR, TCR-HLA and TCR-CMV co-occurrence was scored with hypergeometric tests, and a repertoire-size bias correction was applied to TCR pairs. To estimate false discovery rates, a later analysis permuted the HLA or CMV assignments 20 times. In a later analysis, co-occurring TCRs were grouped with DBSCAN, and TCRdist sequence similarity was added when clustering was performed within HLA-allele-positive subsets. Repertoires with fewer than 30,000 or more than 120,000 public chains were left out of co-occurrence clustering, as were roughly five repertoires with anomalous nucleotide sharing. As stored in TCRdb, this immuneACCESS dataset retains in-frame rearrangements with V and J assigned. A fraction of the clones does not appear; measured against another copy, unresolved V genes explain less than half of the discrepancy, and the remainder lacks a known reason. V, J and clone size reflect that table, while D and trimming were determined from the DNA. The sample profile shows about 130,000 clones; around three quarters of them were found once. The leading ten clones occupy around 3.1% of the sample.

This clone was seen a few times. Its antigen remains unidentified. No clone much larger than this one lies a single base away; base qualities are absent. The cohort was made up of about 610 healthy bone marrow donors. All cohort members were sampled while nominally healthy, although unrecorded immune exposures were likely present. The donor tested CMV seronegative, placing the donor among the roughly 340 seronegative members of the cohort. A peripheral blood sample was collected from each donor, and TCR beta sequencing was performed on peripheral blood mononuclear cells. Genomic DNA was extracted from the blood cell samples with the Qiagen DNeasy Blood Extraction Kit.

The rearranged chain carries TRBV4-1 and TRBJ1-4; no D gene is confidently identified. Source material: PBMCs. The clonotype was recovered from a man aged 40-49 years in good health and CMV-seronegative. The bases are TGCGCCAGCAGCCAAGAGGTCGGAGGGTCTAATGAAAAACTGTTTTTT. This yields the protein CASSQEVGGSNEKLFF.